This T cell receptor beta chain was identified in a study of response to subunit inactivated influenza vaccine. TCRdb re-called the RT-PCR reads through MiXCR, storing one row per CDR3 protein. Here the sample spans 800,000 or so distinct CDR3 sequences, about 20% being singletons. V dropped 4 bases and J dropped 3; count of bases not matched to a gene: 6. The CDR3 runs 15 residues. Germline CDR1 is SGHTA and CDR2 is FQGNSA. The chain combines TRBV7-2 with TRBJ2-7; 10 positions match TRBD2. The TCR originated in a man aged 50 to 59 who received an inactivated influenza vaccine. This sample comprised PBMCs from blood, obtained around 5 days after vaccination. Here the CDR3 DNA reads TGTGCCAGCAGCTCGTCTTCTAGCGGGAGCTACGAGCAGTACTTC. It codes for CASSSSSSGSYEQYF.